A single T cell receptor beta chain is shown here with its context. Its target is not known. This sample is part of a study of cytomegalovirus exposure and HLA in healthy donors. Study-level results: The authors later linked a missense DCLRE1C variant to TCR beta V- and J-gene trimming. A previous analysis found most TCR beta V segments productive roughly 90% or roughly 30% of the time.

This PCR relied on a set of 60 Vbeta primers and 13 Jbeta primers. The table came from immunoSEQ multiplex PCR; TCRdb's copy has only in-frame clones and leaves some out. The table includes 140,000 or so clones, 60% to 80% detected once. Unmatched junction bases numbered 8, after V lost 0 bases and J lost 5 bases. In germline, CDR1 is LGHNA, CDR2 YSLEER. CDR3 length: 16 residues. V and J are TRBV4-3 and TRBJ1-2; 8 nucleotides line up with TRBD1. Sequencing was done on a sample of PBMCs. The receptor's source is a woman in her twenties or thirties in good health and CMV-seronegative. CDR3: CASSQDSGQGGYGYTF. In nucleotides, the CDR3 is TGCGCCAGCAGCCAAGATTCCGGACAGGGAGGATATGGCTACACCTTC.